Following are 3 T cell receptor beta chains from one sample sequenced in a study of blood T cells in healthy people across ages. Next came a second PCR, run for about 6 to 12 cycles, which used a sample-barcoded 5' primer along with a J-beta primer mix. MiXCR, applied by TCRdb to the 5' RACE reads, yields one record per CDR3 protein. This sample has about 1.4 million distinct CDR3 sequences; roughly 64% occur once, and the top ten carry under 8.5%. Sequenced: blood. The receptors here all came from a young man in good health.

This clonotype occurred once. The V and J genes are TRBV9 and TRBJ2-7, with D tentatively TRBD1 (5 bases). In germline, CDR1 is SGDLS, CDR2 YYNGEE. The CDR3 covers 13 residues. Trimming took off 4 bases at V and 9 bases at J, with 17 bases between the two ends. The CDR3 loop is CASSTANRWVQYF. CDR3 bases: TGTGCCAGCAGCACAGCAAACAGGTGGGTGCAGTACTTC. The entire variable domain, with the rest obtained from reference TRBV9 and TRBJ2-7, is as follows: DSGVTQTPKHLITATGQRVTLRCSPRSGDLSVYWYQQSLDQGLQFLIQYYNGEERAKGNILERFSAQQFPDLHSELNLSSLELGDSALYFCASSTANRWVQYFGPGTRLTVT.

The chain has TRBV4-2 and TRBJ2-7, with a tentative D call TRBD1 (6 bases). Germline CDR1 LGHNA, CDR2 YNFKEQ. Trimming pared 4 bases from V and 1 base from J, leaving 14 bases between. The CDR3 runs to 15 residues. CDR3 in amino acids: CASSLGQLPSYEQYF. CDR3 DNA sequence: TGTGCCAGCAGCCTAGGACAGCTTCCGTCCTACGAGCAGTACTTC.

This clonotype has just one count. V is TRBV5-1 and J is TRBJ2-7; D may be TRBD1 (6 bases). Trimming pared 5 bases from V and 5 bases from J, leaving 11 bases between. From germline, CDR1 is SGHRS and CDR2 YFSETQ. The length of the CDR3 is 12 residues. CDR3 in DNA: TGCGCCAGCAGACAGGGCCCAAACGAGCAGTACTTC. Translating it yields CASRQGPNEQYF.